The clone carrying this TCR beta chain was counted at least ten times. The data were taken from a study of T cells after yellow fever vaccination. It was through 5'RACE template switching that TCR cDNA was made, with a universal primer site and UMIs added. TCRdb reprocessed the 5' RACE reads with MiXCR, giving one entry per CDR3 protein. Here the sample spans 20,000 to 25,000 distinct CDR3 sequences, around 3.5% being singletons. Study findings and constraints: A minor fraction of clonotypes spanned both CD4 and CD8 compartments. The study re-detected most primary-vaccination clones after the booster (approximately 97% CD4, 88% CD8). Researchers cautioned that FACS-sorted repertoires could harbor abundant clonotypes contaminating from the bulk population.

The V segment lost 4 bases and the J segment 0 bases; nucleotides outside the gene matches: 5. Germline loops: CDR1 DFQATT, CDR2 SNEGSKA (reference sequence). The CDR3 consists of 15 residues. The chain carries TRBV20-1 and TRBJ2-4; 8 bases match TRBD2. The TCR comes from a man in his late teens or twenties who received the YFV17D yellow fever vaccine. This specimen was PBMCs, either bulk or a sorted T-cell subset (CD4+, CD8+, memory, or dextramer-sorted; not recorded which), taken roughly 47 days after the first yellow fever vaccination. The CDR3 sequence: CSAKLAAGAKNIQYF. CDR3 sequence (DNA): TGCAGTGCTAAACTAGCGGCCGGAGCCAAAAACATTCAGTACTTC.